This TCR beta chain was found in a study of Tregs in tolerant kidney transplant recipients. Study-level information: Related graft donors supplied nonmyeloablative bone marrow transplants, and mixed chimerism was transient.

Profiling relied on immunoSEQ multiplex PCR, and the TCRdb table lists in-frame clones only, not all of them. The data show about 94,000 clones, with 93% seen just once and 0.35% to 0.55% held by the top ten. Germline lookup yields CDR1 SGDLS and CDR2 YYNGEE. The V gene lost 4 bases and the J gene lost 1 base, with 14 bases spanning the gap. This CDR3 is 15 amino acids long. Study observations and caveats: Biological reproducibility was not directly addressed, but technical replication error appeared minimal.

As to this clone: As yet, its antigen is unknown.

CD4+CD25+CD127- Tregs, CD4+CD25- non-Tregs, CD4 and CD8 cells were sorted. The chain recombines TRBV9 with TRBJ2-5; possibly TRBD2 for D (6 bases). This sequence originates from a human donor who received a combined kidney and bone marrow transplant. The source material was CD4+ T cells from blood, sampled before the transplant. CDR3 amino acids: CASSSTLAAQETQYF. The DNA for the CDR3 is TGTGCCAGCAGCTCCACCTTAGCGGCCCAAGAGACCCAGTACTTC.